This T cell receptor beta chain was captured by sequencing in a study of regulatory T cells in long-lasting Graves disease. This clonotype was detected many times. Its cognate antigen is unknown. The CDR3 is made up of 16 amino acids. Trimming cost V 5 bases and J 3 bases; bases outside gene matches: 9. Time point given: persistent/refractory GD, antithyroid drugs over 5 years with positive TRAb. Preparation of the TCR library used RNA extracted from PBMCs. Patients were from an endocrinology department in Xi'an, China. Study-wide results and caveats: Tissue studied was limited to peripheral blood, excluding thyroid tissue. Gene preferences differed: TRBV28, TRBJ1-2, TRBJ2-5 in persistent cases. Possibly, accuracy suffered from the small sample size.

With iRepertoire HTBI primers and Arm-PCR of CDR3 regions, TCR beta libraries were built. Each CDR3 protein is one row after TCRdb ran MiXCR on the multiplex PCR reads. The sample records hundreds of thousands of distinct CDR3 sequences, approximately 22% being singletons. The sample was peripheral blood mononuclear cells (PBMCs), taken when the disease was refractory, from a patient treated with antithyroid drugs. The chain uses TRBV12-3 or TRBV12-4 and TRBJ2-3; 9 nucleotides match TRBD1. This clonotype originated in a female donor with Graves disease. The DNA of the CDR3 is TGTGCCAGCAGTCCCGGACAGGGGTTGGGGACAGATACGCAGTATTTT. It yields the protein CASSPGQGLGTDTQYF.